This TCR beta chain was sequenced for a study of blood T cell repertoires in COVID-19 (dated by TCRdb to the early 2020s). For context, the study as a whole: Samples covering the acute and convalescent phases of COVID-19 were provided by collaborators in the United States, Italy and Spain. The material from the prospective study consisted of cDNA or gDNA derived from T cells, B-cell-depleted T cells, or PBMCs. Deeply sampled blood TCRbeta repertoires from subjects exposed to, actively infected with, or recovered from COVID-19 were included in the dataset. A freely available public database, intended as a resource for researchers studying the immune response to SARS-CoV-2, is where the repertoires were released. The samples were drawn from two sources: the first 160 participants of the ongoing ImmuneRACE study, and 1,254 subjects contributed by 6 global collaborators. Sample metadata almost always included a de-identified subject ID, COVID-19 status, age in years and sex. Where HLA class I and class II types were available, the types were taken from metadata supplied by the sample provider, not from assay-based typing. What the authors observed across the whole study: How much clinical and demographic metadata was included differed by source and by participant, and the metadata was provided uncurated.

Notes on this clone: The specificity of this receptor is unknown. No clone much larger than this one lies a single base away; base qualities are absent.

TCRbeta CDR3 regions were amplified from genomic DNA by means of the immunoSEQ Assay, a bias-controlled multiplex PCR. In the original analysis: Within the assay, amplification of reference gene primers was used to estimate how many nucleated cells each sample contained. To quantify the absolute abundance of each unique TCRbeta CDR3 rearrangement, sequence reads were collapsed and filtered. For each sample, productive Simpson clonality was calculated as the square root of Simpson's diversity index across productive rearrangements. Sourced from immuneACCESS, this table was stored by TCRdb with only in-frame sequences that have V and J called. A share of the clones is absent; for the studies checked, an unresolved V gene accounts for under half, and the remainder has no known explanation. V and J calls and clone size are those listed in that table; D and trimming were worked out from the DNA. This sample gives over 250,000 clones in total; roughly 91% of them show up just once. The top ten clones comprise more than 1.5% of the sample.

CDR1 SGDLS and CDR2 YYNGEE were looked up in the germline V gene. Measured from the cysteine to the phenylalanine, the CDR3 is 15 residues long. Only CDR3 DNA is held: 45 bases, read in frame from base 1. V is pared back by 3 bases and J by 2 bases, with 13 bases lying between the germline termini. Enrolling through a virtual design, the prospective study's participants ranged in age from roughly 18 to 90 years and lived across roughly 24 United States geographic areas. In the prospective study, cohorts were assigned on the basis of participant-reported clinical history obtained from a screening survey and a study questionnaire. Recovered participants in ImmuneRACE Cohort 3 were defined as having two consecutive negative NP/OP PCR tests, clearance from a healthcare professional, or resolution of symptoms. Each participant in the prospective study had whole blood, serum and a nasopharyngeal or oropharyngeal swab collected by mobile phlebotomists. Over an approximately 2-month period, participants in the prospective study had the option of providing additional blood draws and questionnaires. Prospective study blood samples were shipped either frozen or at room temperature before DNA extraction.

The material sequenced was PBMCs or T cells enriched from blood (not recorded which). This TCR was recovered from a woman aged 60-75 years who had recovered from COVID-19. The sequence links TRBV9 to TRBJ2-3; TRBD1 could be the D gene, as 6 bases match. The nucleotides read TGTGCCAGCAGCGCTGGGACAACAGACACAGATACGCAGTATTTT. Its coded protein is CASSAGTTDTDTQYF. Full variable domain (CDR3 extended with the reference TRBV9 and TRBJ2-3 proteins): DSGVTQTPKHLITATGQRVTLRCSPRSGDLSVYWYQQSLDQGLQFLIQYYNGEERAKGNILERFSAQQFPDLHSELNLSSLELGDSALYFCASSAGTTDTDTQYFGPGTRLTVL.